The T cell receptor beta chain under discussion was sequenced for a study of blood T cell repertoires in COVID-19. The wider study: The United States, Italy and Spain supplied acute and convalescent COVID-19 samples. Sources were T cells, B-cell-depleted T cells, or PBMCs; the material itself was cDNA or gDNA.

Data came from immunoSEQ multiplex PCR; TCRdb stores just in-frame clones and leaves some out. The repertoire holds about 380,000 clones, with 87% as singletons. V was pared by 5 bases and J by 3 bases, with 5 bases between. This CDR3 has 12 residues. The study drew participants aged about 18 to 89 years from 24 US areas. Participants had their cohort set by participant-reported clinical history. Sequenced input: PBMCs or T cells enriched from blood (not recorded which). The sequence derives from a woman aged 30 to 39 who had recovered from COVID-19. The V call is TRBV12-3 or TRBV12-4, the J call TRBJ2-1; unclear D gene. The DNA for the CDR3 is TGTGCCAGCAGTCCGGGCTACAATGAGCAGTTCTTC. Protein product: CASSPGYNEQFF.